This is a list of T cell receptor beta chains from one sample in a study of T cells in Graves' hyperthyroidism and ophthalmopathy. MiXCR, applied by TCRdb to the multiplex PCR reads, yields one record per CDR3 protein. The data hold some 460,000 distinct CDR3 sequences, with approximately 15% observed a single time. The sequenced material came from blood. The source of these receptors is a woman under 30 with Graves' hyperthyroidism. CDR3s include the opening cysteine and the closing phenylalanine or tryptophan. Each record gives: clone size, J gene, D gene, V gene, CDR3 protein, CDR3 DNA. D genes are given only for firm matches. Clone sizes are given selectively: once, few, many, or a class where the clone is expanded.

abundance: few; j_gene: TRBJ2-1; d_gene: NA; v_gene: TRBV27; CDR3aa: CASSLGNSNEQFF; CDR3nt: TGTGCCAGCAGTTTAGGGAACTCCAATGAGCAGTTCTTC
abundance: NA; j_gene: TRBJ1-2; d_gene: NA; v_gene: TRBV5-8; CDR3aa: CASSFDTSYGGYTF; CDR3nt: TGTGCCAGCAGCTTTGATACCAGCTATGGCGGCTACACCTTC
abundance: NA; j_gene: TRBJ1-5; d_gene: NA; v_gene: TRBV7-9; CDR3aa: CASSVGGDSNQPQHF; CDR3nt: TGTGCCAGCAGTGTAGGGGGGGACTCCAATCAGCCCCAGCATTTT
abundance: NA; j_gene: TRBJ2-7; d_gene: NA; v_gene: TRBV5-1; CDR3aa: CASRTVAESSYEQYF; CDR3nt: TGCGCCAGCAGGACGGTAGCGGAGAGCTCCTACGAGCAGTACTTC
abundance: once; j_gene: TRBJ2-3; d_gene: NA; v_gene: TRBV2; CDR3aa: CASITDLSTDTQYF; CDR3nt: TGTGCCAGCATCACCGACCTGAGCACAGATACGCAGTATTTT
abundance: NA; j_gene: TRBJ2-5; d_gene: NA; v_gene: TRBV7-2; CDR3aa: CASSSNYETQYF; CDR3nt: TGTGCCAGCAGCTCCAACTATGAGACCCAGTACTTC
abundance: NA; j_gene: TRBJ1-4; d_gene: NA; v_gene: TRBV6-1; CDR3aa: CASSGLASTNEKLFF; CDR3nt: TGTGCCAGCAGTGGGTTGGCTTCAACTAATGAAAAACTGTTTTTT
abundance: few; j_gene: TRBJ2-5; d_gene: TRBD1; v_gene: TRBV30; CDR3aa: CAWTSDRGRGETQYF; CDR3nt: TGTGCCTGGACCTCCGACAGGGGGCGAGGAGAGACCCAGTACTTC
abundance: NA; j_gene: TRBJ2-3; d_gene: TRBD1; v_gene: TRBV5-6; CDR3aa: CASSQDLRGHGDTQYF; CDR3nt: TGTGCCAGCAGCCAAGACCTCAGGGGGCATGGAGATACGCAGTATTTT
abundance: many; j_gene: TRBJ2-1; d_gene: TRBD2; v_gene: TRBV7-3; CDR3aa: CASSSWGLAGEEQFF; CDR3nt: TGTGCCAGCAGCTCCTGGGGACTAGCGGGAGAAGAGCAGTTCTTC
abundance: NA; j_gene: TRBJ1-3; d_gene: NA; v_gene: TRBV6-1; CDR3aa: CASSEAGNSGNTIYF; CDR3nt: TGTGCCAGCAGTGAAGCGGGGAATTCTGGAAACACCATATATTTT
abundance: NA; j_gene: TRBJ2-7; d_gene: NA; v_gene: TRBV10-3; CDR3aa: CAINLGSAPYEQYF; CDR3nt: TGTGCCATCAACCTGGGTTCGGCTCCCTACGAGCAGTACTTC
abundance: NA; j_gene: TRBJ2-1; d_gene: TRBD2; v_gene: TRBV10-3; CDR3aa: CAITKGLAGENEQFF; CDR3nt: TGTGCCATCACCAAGGGACTAGCGGGAGAGAATGAGCAGTTCTTC
abundance: many; j_gene: TRBJ1-2; d_gene: NA; v_gene: TRBV6-1; CDR3aa: CAGGAGMSGYTF; CDR3nt: TGTGCCGGAGGGGCAGGGATGAGCGGCTACACCTTC
abundance: many; j_gene: TRBJ1-1; d_gene: TRBD1; v_gene: TRBV12-5; CDR3aa: CASGLVPELDRGTEAFF; CDR3nt: TGTGCTAGTGGTTTGGTCCCGGAGCTGGACAGGGGCACTGAAGCTTTCTTT
abundance: NA; j_gene: TRBJ1-2; d_gene: NA; v_gene: TRBV19; CDR3aa: CASSLGPTGYTF; CDR3nt: TGTGCCAGTAGTCTTGGACCGACCGGCTACACCTTC
abundance: NA; j_gene: TRBJ2-1; d_gene: TRBD1; v_gene: TRBV20-1; CDR3aa: CSALLLGQGNEQFF; CDR3nt: TGCAGTGCCCTCCTATTGGGACAGGGGAATGAGCAGTTCTTC
abundance: NA; j_gene: TRBJ2-1; d_gene: TRBD1; v_gene: TRBV29-1; CDR3aa: CSVERGQGNEQFF; CDR3nt: TGCAGCGTTGAAAGGGGACAGGGGAATGAGCAGTTCTTC
abundance: NA; j_gene: TRBJ2-5; d_gene: TRBD1; v_gene: TRBV2; CDR3aa: CASSLRDRGLQETQYF; CDR3nt: TGTGCCAGCAGTCTCCGGGACAGGGGGCTCCAAGAGACCCAGTACTTC
abundance: NA; j_gene: TRBJ2-7; d_gene: NA; v_gene: TRBV19; CDR3aa: CASSIWSRGSSYEQYF; CDR3nt: TGTGCCAGTAGTATTTGGAGCCGGGGTTCCTCCTACGAGCAGTACTTC
abundance: many; j_gene: TRBJ2-7; d_gene: TRBD1; v_gene: TRBV27; CDR3aa: CASSLRWDSPYEQYF; CDR3nt: TGTGCCAGCAGCTTAAGGTGGGACAGTCCCTACGAGCAGTACTTC
abundance: many; j_gene: TRBJ2-3; d_gene: TRBD2; v_gene: TRBV14; CDR3aa: CASSHIPGLAGRDTQYF; CDR3nt: TGTGCCAGCAGCCATATACCGGGACTAGCGGGACGAGATACGCAGTATTTT
abundance: NA; j_gene: TRBJ2-1; d_gene: NA; v_gene: TRBV12-5; CDR3aa: CASGLVQQALLGADEQFF; CDR3nt: TGTGCTAGTGGTTTGGTACAACAAGCCCTTCTGGGGGCGGATGAGCAGTTCTTC
abundance: NA; j_gene: TRBJ2-3; d_gene: TRBD2; v_gene: TRBV4-1; CDR3aa: CASSHPGGSSTDTQYF; CDR3nt: TGCGCCAGCAGCCATCCGGGGGGGAGTAGCACAGATACGCAGTATTTT
abundance: many; j_gene: TRBJ2-7; d_gene: TRBD2; v_gene: TRBV19; CDR3aa: CASTPSGSRDEQYF; CDR3nt: TGTGCCAGTACTCCAAGCGGGAGTAGGGACGAGCAGTACTTC
abundance: few; j_gene: TRBJ2-3; d_gene: TRBD1; v_gene: TRBV10-1; CDR3aa: CASSGGTGPRGTDTQYF; CDR3nt: TGCGCCAGCAGTGGTGGGACAGGCCCCCGGGGCACAGATACGCAGTATTTT
abundance: many; j_gene: TRBJ2-3; d_gene: NA; v_gene: TRBV30; CDR3aa: CAWSVSRSTDTQYF; CDR3nt: TGTGCCTGGAGTGTAAGCCGGAGCACAGATACGCAGTATTTT
abundance: many; j_gene: TRBJ2-7; d_gene: NA; v_gene: TRBV5-1; CDR3aa: CASSRQGWGDEQYF; CDR3nt: TGCGCCAGCAGCCGGCAGGGATGGGGGGACGAGCAGTACTTC
abundance: many; j_gene: TRBJ1-6; d_gene: NA; v_gene: TRBV18; CDR3aa: CASSPRQGTDSPLHF; CDR3nt: TGTGCCAGCTCACCCCGTCAGGGAACCGATTCACCCCTCCACTTT
abundance: NA; j_gene: TRBJ2-1; d_gene: NA; v_gene: TRBV27; CDR3aa: CASTRRGPDNEQFF; CDR3nt: TGTGCCAGCACCAGGCGGGGGCCCGACAATGAGCAGTTCTTC
abundance: many; j_gene: TRBJ2-2; d_gene: NA; v_gene: TRBV6-6; CDR3aa: CASSYRGLLAGTGELFF; CDR3nt: TGTGCCAGCAGTTACCGAGGACTGCTCGCGGGCACCGGGGAGCTGTTTTTT
abundance: many; j_gene: TRBJ1-2; d_gene: TRBD1; v_gene: TRBV20-1; CDR3aa: CSALKTGTTYGYTF; CDR3nt: TGCAGTGCTCTCAAGACAGGGACTACCTATGGCTACACCTTC
abundance: many; j_gene: TRBJ1-5; d_gene: NA; v_gene: TRBV5-5; CDR3aa: CASSLGGGGGNQPQHF; CDR3nt: TGTGCCAGCAGCTTGGGCGGGGGAGGCGGCAATCAGCCCCAGCATTTT
abundance: NA; j_gene: TRBJ2-1; d_gene: NA; v_gene: TRBV11-3; CDR3aa: CASSLVDDDEQFF; CDR3nt: TGTGCCAGCAGCTTAGTGGACGACGATGAGCAGTTCTTC
abundance: many; j_gene: TRBJ2-7; d_gene: NA; v_gene: TRBV20-1; CDR3aa: CSAKGIEGYEQYF; CDR3nt: TGCAGTGCTAAAGGTATCGAAGGCTACGAGCAGTACTTC
abundance: many; j_gene: TRBJ2-7; d_gene: TRBD1; v_gene: TRBV20-1; CDR3aa: CSARGNRDRGLYEQYF; CDR3nt: TGCAGTGCTAGAGGCAACCGGGACAGGGGTCTCTACGAGCAGTACTTC
abundance: few; j_gene: TRBJ1-4; d_gene: NA; v_gene: TRBV2; CDR3aa: CATKGGADEKLFF; CDR3nt: TGTGCCACCAAAGGGGGGGCGGACGAAAAACTGTTTTTT
abundance: many; j_gene: TRBJ2-1; d_gene: NA; v_gene: TRBV5-1; CDR3aa: CASSSVGEARNEQFF; CDR3nt: TGCGCCAGCAGCTCAGTGGGAGAAGCGCGCAATGAGCAGTTCTTC
abundance: many; j_gene: TRBJ1-2; d_gene: NA; v_gene: TRBV12-3/TRBV12-4; CDR3aa: CASSLAGGFAPNYGYTF; CDR3nt: TGTGCCAGCAGTTTAGCGGGGGGATTCGCGCCTAACTATGGCTACACCTTC
abundance: NA; j_gene: TRBJ2-1; d_gene: NA; v_gene: TRBV28; CDR3aa: CASSLGTLEYNEQFF; CDR3nt: TGTGCCAGCAGTTTGGGGACTCTCGAATACAATGAGCAGTTCTTC
abundance: many; j_gene: TRBJ2-1; d_gene: TRBD2; v_gene: TRBV28; CDR3aa: CASSFPGKISGGAYNEQFF; CDR3nt: TGTGCCAGCAGTTTCCCTGGTAAAATAAGCGGGGGGGCTTACAATGAGCAGTTCTTC
abundance: NA; j_gene: TRBJ1-1; d_gene: TRBD1; v_gene: TRBV30; CDR3aa: CAWSRGQGEVTEAFF; CDR3nt: TGTGCCTGGTCCAGGGGACAGGGAGAAGTTACTGAAGCTTTCTTT
abundance: many; j_gene: TRBJ2-1; d_gene: TRBD1; v_gene: TRBV27; CDR3aa: CASSTKGQGYNEQFF; CDR3nt: TGTGCCAGCTCCACCAAGGGACAGGGTTACAATGAGCAGTTCTTC
abundance: few; j_gene: TRBJ2-4; d_gene: NA; v_gene: TRBV5-1; CDR3aa: CASSGSGFGAKNIQYF; CDR3nt: TGCGCCAGCAGCGGTAGCGGTTTTGGGGCCAAAAACATTCAGTACTTC
abundance: many; j_gene: TRBJ1-1; d_gene: NA; v_gene: TRBV12-3/TRBV12-4; CDR3aa: CASSLEAGDTEAFF; CDR3nt: TGTGCCAGCAGTTTAGAGGCAGGGGACACTGAAGCTTTCTTT
abundance: many; j_gene: TRBJ2-2; d_gene: NA; v_gene: TRBV7-3; CDR3aa: CASSPPSGELFF; CDR3nt: TGTGCCAGCAGTCCACCCTCCGGGGAGCTGTTTTTT
abundance: many; j_gene: TRBJ2-7; d_gene: NA; v_gene: TRBV2; CDR3aa: CASKTSFKDEQYF; CDR3nt: TGTGCCAGCAAGACTAGTTTTAAGGACGAGCAGTACTTC
abundance: many; j_gene: TRBJ1-1; d_gene: NA; v_gene: TRBV13; CDR3aa: CASSLGQGIEAFF; CDR3nt: TGTGCCAGCAGCTTAGGGCAGGGGATTGAAGCTTTCTTT
abundance: many; j_gene: TRBJ1-5; d_gene: NA; v_gene: TRBV5-1; CDR3aa: CASSFGLGKDQPQHF; CDR3nt: TGCGCCAGCAGCTTTGGTCTTGGAAAGGATCAGCCCCAGCATTTT
abundance: many; j_gene: TRBJ2-2; d_gene: TRBD2; v_gene: TRBV7-3; CDR3aa: CASSPDRTSQGGELFF; CDR3nt: TGTGCCAGCAGCCCCGATAGGACTAGCCAAGGCGGGGAGCTGTTTTTT
abundance: NA; j_gene: TRBJ2-5; d_gene: TRBD1; v_gene: TRBV11-2; CDR3aa: CASSSVGQGAQETQYF; CDR3nt: TGTGCCAGCAGCTCGGTGGGGCAGGGGGCACAAGAGACCCAGTACTTC